Sequencing of this TCR beta chain was carried out in a study of blood T cell repertoires in COVID-19 (TCRdb year 2020). With regard to the full study: Samples from collaborators originated in the United States, Italy and Spain and spanned both the acute and convalescent phases of COVID-19. A de-identified subject ID, COVID-19 status, age in years and sex were almost always included in the sample metadata. The prospective study material was composed of cDNA or gDNA derived from T cells, B-cell-depleted T cells, or PBMCs. Where available, HLA class I and class II types were taken from metadata supplied by the sample provider and were not determined by assay-based typing. The repertoires were made available in a free public database intended to serve as a resource for research on the immune response to SARS-CoV-2. The samples were drawn from the first 160 participants of the ongoing ImmuneRACE study and from 950 to 1,500 subjects provided by 6 global collaborators. Subjects who had been exposed to COVID-19, were actively infected with it, or had recovered from it provided the deeply sampled blood TCRbeta repertoires that made up the dataset.

Participants in the prospective study were enrolled through a virtual design, were aged about 18 to 100 years, and lived in 20 to 30 United States geographic areas. In the prospective study, participants were assigned to cohorts based on the clinical history participants reported in a screening survey and a study questionnaire. Exposed participants had been in contact with someone with a PCR-confirmed or clinician-diagnosed COVID-19 case within 2 weeks of study entry. In the prospective study, mobile phlebotomists collected whole blood, serum and a nasopharyngeal or oropharyngeal swab from each participant. Participants in the prospective study had the option to provide additional blood draws and questionnaires over a 2-month period. Before DNA extraction, blood samples from the prospective study were shipped at room temperature or frozen. TCRbeta CDR3 regions were amplified from genomic DNA using the immunoSEQ Assay, a bias-controlled multiplex PCR. Under the source paper's analysis protocol: Within the assay, amplification of reference gene primers was used to estimate how many nucleated cells each sample contained. To quantify the absolute abundance of each unique TCRbeta CDR3 rearrangement, sequence reads were collapsed and filtered. For each sample, productive Simpson clonality was calculated as the square root of Simpson's diversity index over productive rearrangements. TCRdb took over this immuneACCESS table, retaining in-frame rearrangements with V and J assigned. Such tables are incomplete; in checked studies, under half of the missing clones stem from an unresolved V gene, and the remainder is unexplained. V, J and clone size were drawn from that table, and D and trimming were deduced from the DNA. This sample comprises hundreds of thousands of clones, about four fifths of them detected only once. The top ten constitute about 3.9% of the sample.

CDR3 length: 15 amino acids, cysteine to phenylalanine. Only CDR3 DNA remains: 45 bases, in frame from the first base. The germline V gene yields MNHEY for CDR1 and SVGAGI for CDR2. V sheds 0 bases and J sheds 1 base, leaving 9 bases between their ends. The full study reports these points: How much clinical and demographic metadata was included differed by source and by participant, and the metadata was provided uncurated.

As regards this clone: Its cognate antigen has yet to be identified. Per-base quality was not reported, and no clone a single base away is much larger than it.

Recombination linked TRBV6-5 to TRBJ1-1, with no confident D gene call. The sample taken for sequencing was PBMCs or T cells enriched from blood (not recorded which). This clonotype originated in a middle-aged woman who had been exposed to COVID-19. CDR3 protein: CASSYSAGSNTEAFF. The DNA sequence is as follows: TGTGCCAGCAGTTACTCTGCAGGATCGAACACTGAAGCTTTCTTT.